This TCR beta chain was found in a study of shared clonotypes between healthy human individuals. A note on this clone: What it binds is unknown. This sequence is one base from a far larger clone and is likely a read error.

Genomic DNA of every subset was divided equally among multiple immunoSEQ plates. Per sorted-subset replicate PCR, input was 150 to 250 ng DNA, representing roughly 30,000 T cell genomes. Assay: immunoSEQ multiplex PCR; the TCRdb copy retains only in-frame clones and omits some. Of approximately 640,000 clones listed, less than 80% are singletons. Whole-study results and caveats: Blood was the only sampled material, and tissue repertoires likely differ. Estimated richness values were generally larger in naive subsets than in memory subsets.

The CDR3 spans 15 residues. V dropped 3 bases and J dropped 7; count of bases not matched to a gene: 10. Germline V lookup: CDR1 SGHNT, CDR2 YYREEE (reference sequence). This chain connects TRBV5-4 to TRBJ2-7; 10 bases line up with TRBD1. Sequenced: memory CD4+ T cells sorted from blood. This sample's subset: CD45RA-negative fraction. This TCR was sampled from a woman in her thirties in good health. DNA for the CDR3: TGTGCCAGCAGCTCCACCGGGACAGGGGATGGGGAGCAGTACTTC. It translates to CASSSTGTGDGEQYF.